This entry lists 23 T cell receptor beta chains sequenced from one sample in a study of shared clonotypes between healthy human individuals. Clones were read by immunoSEQ multiplex PCR, and TCRdb kept only the in-frame ones, dropping some. The table lists some 1.5 million clones, 98% of them singletons. Input material: naive CD4+ T cells sorted from blood. Subset reported: CD45RA+ positively selected. The receptors originated from a man aged 25 to 40 in good health.

This rearrangement joins TRBV6-1 to TRBJ2-5, with 12 bases aligning to TRBD2. The CDR3 spans 15 residues. Germline-derived CDR1 and CDR2 are MNHNS and SASEGT. V dropped 7 bases and J dropped 1; count of bases not matched to a gene: 4. The CDR3 loop reads CASKWGLAGQETQYF. The CDR3 DNA reads TGTGCCAGCAAGTGGGGACTAGCGGGCCAAGAGACCCAGTACTTC.

This rearrangement joins TRBV6-1 to TRBJ2-7, with 8 bases lining up with TRBD2. V trimming: 4 bases; J trimming: 2 bases; junction bases outside the gene matches: 7. Germline assignment: CDR1 MNHNS and CDR2 SASEGT. The CDR3 is made up of 15 amino acids. This CDR3 is CASSVPLADTYEQYF. Written as DNA, the CDR3 is TGTGCCAGCAGTGTTCCACTAGCGGATACCTACGAGCAGTACTTC.

The DNA of the CDR3 is TGCAGCGAGGGGAGACTGGGGGAACGCGGCTACACCTTC. Translation gives CSEGRLGERGYTF. The V call is TRBV29-1, the J call TRBJ1-2; possibly TRBD1 for D (5 bases). The CDR3 has 13 amino acids. The germline CDR1 and CDR2 sequences are SQVTM and ANQGSEA. Trimming took 7 bases from V and 8 from J, leaving 20 bases between them.

V is TRBV5-8 and J is TRBJ2-7; maybe TRBD2 (5 bases). Trimming pared 2 bases from V and 5 bases from J, leaving 11 bases between. The length of the CDR3 is 13 residues. Germline V gives CDR1 SGHTS, CDR2 YDEGEE. CDR3 sequence reads: CASSLLVPHEQYF. Written as DNA, the CDR3 is TGTGCCAGCAGCTTACTAGTTCCCCACGAGCAGTACTTC. The full variable domain, completed using reference TRBV5-8 and TRBJ2-7, is EAGVTQSPTHLIKTRGQQATLRCSPISGHTSVYWYQQALGLGLQFLLWYDEGEERNRGNFPPRFSGRQFPNYSSELNVNALELEDSALYLCASSLLVPHEQYFGPGTRLTVT.

The rearrangement uses TRBV9 and TRBJ1-3; no firm D call. V shed 2 bases and J shed 4 bases, with 16 bases lying between them. The germline gives CDR1 SGDLS, CDR2 YYNGEE. The CDR3 extends over 16 amino acids. CDR3 DNA: TGTGCCAGCAGCGTTCTAAGCGCGGGCCCAGGAAACACCATATATTTT. Translation: CASSVLSAGPGNTIYF. The variable domain in full, completed from reference TRBV9 and TRBJ1-3, reads DSGVTQTPKHLITATGQRVTLRCSPRSGDLSVYWYQQSLDQGLQFLIQYYNGEERAKGNILERFSAQQFPDLHSELNLSSLELGDSALYFCASSVLSAGPGNTIYFGEGSWLTVV.

Worth noting for this clone: This sample also contains other DNA sequences that code for the same CDR3. CDR3 in DNA: TGTGCCAGCTCACCCTCGGGAGGATACAATGAGCAGTTCTTC. Protein sequence: CASSPSGGYNEQFF. V usage is TRBV18 and J usage is TRBJ2-1, with 7 bases fitting TRBD2. V shed 3 bases and J 4 bases; nucleotides not matched to a gene: 3. The germline V gene has CDR1 KGHSH and CDR2 LQKENI. This CDR3 region has 14 residues.

The chain links TRBV19 to TRBJ1-2; TRBD1 matches 7 bases. CDR1 and CDR2 from the germline V gene are LNHDA and SQIVND (reference sequence). There are 12 residues in the CDR3. V trimming: 6 bases; J trimming: 4 bases; junction bases outside the gene matches: 2. CDR3 nucleotides: TGTGCCAGTAGCCCAGGGGGCTATGGCTACACCTTC. Its protein is CASSPGGYGYTF.

This chain uses TRBV5-1 with TRBJ1-2; 9 positions match TRBD1. This CDR3 has 14 amino acids. The V gene's germline CDR1 is SGHRS and CDR2 YFSETQ. V was clipped by 6 bases and J by 4 bases; unmatched bases: 7. The CDR3 spells CASNGAGQGYGYTF. CDR3 DNA: TGCGCCAGCAACGGAGCGGGACAGGGCTATGGCTACACCTTC. The full variable domain, rest sourced from reference TRBV5-1 and TRBJ1-2, is KAGVTQTPRYLIKTRGQQVTLSCSPISGHRSVSWYQQTPGQGLQFLFEYFSETQRNKGNFPGRFSGRQFSNSRSEMNVSTLELGDSALYLCASNGAGQGYGYTFGSGTRLTVV.

This chain connects TRBV19 to TRBJ2-2; tentatively, D is TRBD1 (5 bases). CDR3 length equals 13 residues. The germline V gene has CDR1 LNHDA and CDR2 SQIVND (reference sequence). The V end was cut by 6 bases, the J end by 3 bases, with 8 bases between. CDR3 in DNA: TGTGCCAGTAGCAGGGCTCACACCGGGGAGCTGTTTTTT. This sequence encodes CASSRAHTGELFF.

The chain uses TRBV13 and TRBJ1-5, with 10 bases lining up with TRBD1. This CDR3 has 19 residues. Germline CDR1 PRHDT, CDR2 FYEKMQ (reference sequence). J lost 1 base, V lost 6 bases, and 15 bases had no gene match. The CDR3 reads CASSYLPGQGCGSNQPQHF. DNA for the CDR3: TGTGCCAGCAGTTATCTCCCGGGACAGGGGTGCGGGAGCAATCAGCCCCAGCATTTT. The full variable domain, in which reference TRBV13 and TRBJ1-5 provide the parts outside the CDR3, is AAGVIQSPRHLIKEKRETATLKCYPIPRHDTVYWYQQGPGQDPQFLISFYEKMQSDKGSIPDRFSAQQFSDYHSELNMSSLELGDSALYFCASSYLPGQGCGSNQPQHFGDGTRLSIL.

CDR3 in amino acids: CASGQGYRYEQYF. The CDR3, as DNA: TGCGCCAGCGGACAGGGGTACCGGTACGAGCAGTACTTC. The chain couples TRBV5-1 to TRBJ2-7, with 9 nucleotides matching TRBD1. Germline V gene sequence: CDR1 SGHRS, CDR2 YFSETQ. The junction had 6 bases not matched to a gene; V was cut back by 7 bases and J by 4 bases. The CDR3 has 13 amino acids. The variable domain in full, with the rest retrieved from reference TRBV5-1 and TRBJ2-7, is KAGVTQTPRYLIKTRGQQVTLSCSPISGHRSVSWYQQTPGQGLQFLFEYFSETQRNKGNFPGRFSGRQFSNSRSEMNVSTLELGDSALYLCASGQGYRYEQYFGPGTRLTVT.

The CDR3 sequence: CASSIAPFSYGYTF. The CDR3 bases are TGTGCCAGTAGTATAGCCCCGTTCTCCTATGGCTACACCTTC. The chain has TRBV19 and TRBJ1-2; D call uncertain. CDR3 length: 14 residues. The V gene's germline CDR1 is LNHDA and CDR2 SQIVND (reference sequence). With 1 base removed from V and 4 bases from J, the gap between germline ends came to 10 bases.

The CDR3 reads CASSPLALQGMAETQYF. The CDR3, as DNA: TGTGCCAGCTCACCACTGGCGTTGCAGGGTATGGCGGAGACCCAGTACTTC. The chain links TRBV18 to TRBJ2-5; maybe TRBD1 (5 bases). The CDR3 loop spans 17 amino acids. Deletions cut 1 base from V and 5 bases from J, with 20 bases between. Germline V gene data show CDR1 as KGHSH and CDR2 as LQKENI.

The sample holds one count of this clone. Here the CDR3 reads CSVEDRIHTDTQYF. The CDR3 DNA follows: TGCAGCGTTGAAGATCGGATCCACACAGATACGCAGTATTTT. The chain uses TRBV29-1 and TRBJ2-3, with D unclear. This CDR3 is built from 14 residues. Germline assignment: CDR1 SQVTM and CDR2 ANQGSEA. With 0 bases removed from V and 2 bases from J, the gap between germline ends came to 9 bases.

This clone was seen only once. The chain joins TRBV6-6 to TRBJ2-7; perhaps D is TRBD1 or TRBD2 (6 bases each). The CDR3 contains 14 residues. Trimming removed 5 bases at V and 2 bases at J, with 13 bases between. Germline values: CDR1 MNHNY, CDR2 SVGAGI (reference sequence). CDR3 in DNA: TGTGCCAGCAGTCCGTACCGGGGGCCCTACGAGCAGTACTTC. Translated: CASSPYRGPYEQYF.

V usage is TRBV6-1 and J usage is TRBJ1-5; 7 bases line up with TRBD1. CDR1 is MNHNS, CDR2 SASEGT, per germline. The CDR3 has 15 residues. Trimming removed 2 bases from V and 2 bases from J; junction bases left unmatched: 3. Here the CDR3 reads CASSERTGRNQPQHF. The CDR3 coding sequence is TGTGCCAGCAGTGAAAGGACAGGCCGCAATCAGCCCCAGCATTTT.

About this clone itself: Other nucleotide sequences from this sample produce the same CDR3. V usage is TRBV29-1 and J usage is TRBJ1-1; D gene ambiguous. V lost 6 bases, J lost 2 bases, and 4 bases lay in between. The germline gives CDR1 SQVTM, CDR2 ANQGSEA. The CDR3 length is 10 residues. The CDR3 region is CSVGNTEAFF. The CDR3 DNA follows: TGCAGCGTGGGTAACACTGAAGCTTTCTTT. Using reference TRBV29-1 and TRBJ1-1 for the parts outside the CDR3, the full variable domain is SAVISQKPSRDICQRGTSLTIQCQVDSQVTMMFWYRQQPGQSLTLIATANQGSEATYESGFVIDKFPISRPNLTFSTLTVSNMSPEDSSIYLCSVGNTEAFFGQGTRLTVV.

To note about this clone: The junction and the germline gene differ at one end; a read error may be behind it. V usage is TRBV6-6 and J usage is TRBJ1-4, with D unclear. The CDR3 sequence is 14 residues long. Germline V gene data show CDR1 as MNHNY and CDR2 as SVGAGI (reference sequence). CDR3 residues: CASSYSTSTAELVF. In nucleotides, the CDR3 is TGTGCCAGCAGTTACTCGACCTCAACAGCGGAATTAGTTTTT.

V gene TRBV11-3 combines with J gene TRBJ2-2; 7 bases match TRBD1. The CDR3 totals 17 residues. CDR1 is SGHNT and CDR2 is YENEEA in the germline V gene. Trimming cost V 1 base and J 3 bases; bases outside gene matches: 8. In DNA, the CDR3 is TGTGCCAGCAGCTTAGCGTGGCAGGGGGTGGACACCGGGGAGCTGTTTTTT. Translation gives CASSLAWQGVDTGELFF.

The V and J genes are TRBV11-3 and TRBJ2-7, with 7 bases matching TRBD2. The CDR3 extends over 15 amino acids. The germline CDR1 and CDR2 sequences are SGHNT and YENEEA. J lost 2 bases, V lost 0 bases, and 4 bases had no gene match. This CDR3 is CASSLEGGETYEQYF. The DNA of the CDR3 is TGTGCCAGCAGCTTAGAGGGAGGGGAGACCTACGAGCAGTACTTC. Full variable domain (missing parts from reference TRBV11-3 and TRBJ2-7): EAGVVQSPRYKIIEKKQPVAFWCNPISGHNTLYWYLQNLGQGPELLIRYENEEAVDDSQLPKDRFSAERLKGVDSTLKIQPAELGDSAVYLCASSLEGGETYEQYFGPGTRLTVT.

The chain combines TRBV9 with TRBJ2-5, with TRBD2 matching over 12 bases. CDR3 length equals 18 residues. Germline V lookup: CDR1 SGDLS, CDR2 YYNGEE. V lost 0 bases to trimming and J lost 1 base; unmatched junction nucleotides: 7. CDR3 amino acids: CASSVGPSGRAIQETQYF. The DNA of the CDR3 is TGTGCCAGCAGCGTAGGGCCTAGCGGGAGGGCAATCCAAGAGACCCAGTACTTC. Full variable domain (missing parts from reference TRBV9 and TRBJ2-5): DSGVTQTPKHLITATGQRVTLRCSPRSGDLSVYWYQQSLDQGLQFLIQYYNGEERAKGNILERFSAQQFPDLHSELNLSSLELGDSALYFCASSVGPSGRAIQETQYFGPGTRLLVL.

The chain carries TRBV28 and TRBJ2-5; TRBD1 might be the D (6 bases). The CDR3 length is 15 residues. Germline V gene lookup returns CDR1 MDHEN and CDR2 SYDVKM. Trimming left V 4 bases short and J 5 bases short, with 17 bases between. CDR3 DNA sequence: TGTGCCAGCAGTTCCCCAGGGGCTCTCAGGGAGACCCAGTACTTC. It yields the protein CASSSPGALRETQYF.

V is TRBV4-2 and J is TRBJ1-4; unclear D gene. CDR1 and CDR2 from the germline V gene are LGHNA and YNFKEQ. V lost 0 bases and J 3 bases, leaving 20 bases between the germline ends. The CDR3 covers 19 residues. CDR3 sequence (DNA): TGTGCCAGCAGCCAAGAAATCGGAGCAGGTGAAAGAGCTAATGAAAAACTGTTTTTT. Its translation is CASSQEIGAGERANEKLFF.